Listed here are 8 T cell receptor beta chains from one sample, sequenced in a study of cytomegalovirus exposure and HLA in healthy donors. The protocol was immunoSEQ multiplex PCR, while the TCRdb copy is restricted to in-frame clones and leaves out a portion. Of a few hundred thousand clones listed, 80% to 90% are singletons. Sequencing was performed on PBMCs. The receptors shown here come from a woman aged 18-29 years in good health and CMV-seronegative.

This sequence joins TRBV28 and TRBJ2-7; weak D call: TRBD1 (6 bases). This CDR3 is 14 amino acids long. V was shortened by 5 bases and J by 2 bases, with 13 bases between the two germline ends. Germline V gene lookup returns CDR1 MDHEN and CDR2 SYDVKM. CDR3 bases: TGTGCCAGCAGTACTACAGGGAATACCTACGAGCAGTACTTC. It yields the protein CASSTTGNTYEQYF.

V usage is TRBV5-1 and J usage is TRBJ1-3; D ambiguous. Germline CDR1 is SGHRS and CDR2 is YFSETQ. There are 17 residues in the CDR3. V lost 0 bases to trimming and J lost 0 bases, with 13 bases between them. CDR3 in DNA: TGCGCCAGCAGCTTGGCCGCGAGCGCTTACTCTGGAAACACCATATATTTT. Its protein is CASSLAASAYSGNTIYF.

The J gene is TRBJ2-7, the V gene TRBV5-1; 13 bases map to TRBD2. CDR1 is SGHRS and CDR2 is YFSETQ in the germline V gene. After removal of 4 bases from V and 1 base from J, the junction contained 2 bases not matched to a gene. This CDR3 is 15 amino acids long. CDR3 loop: CASSQGLAGSYEQYF. In nucleotides, the CDR3 is TGCGCCAGCAGCCAGGGACTAGCGGGGTCCTACGAGCAGTACTTC.

The chain employs TRBV29-1 and TRBJ2-3; the D gene is possibly TRBD1 (6 bases). This CDR3 spans 14 amino acids. The germline V gene has CDR1 SQVTM and CDR2 ANQGSEA. Deletions cut 4 bases from V and 0 bases from J, with 11 bases between. CDR3 sequence: CSVGPGQSTDTQYF. The CDR3 nucleotides read TGCAGCGTTGGGCCCGGACAGAGCACAGATACGCAGTATTTT.

This rearrangement joins TRBV5-6 to TRBJ2-7, with 9 bases that match TRBD1. V trimming: 4 bases; J trimming: 2 bases; junction bases outside the gene matches: 10. The CDR3 has 16 amino acids. Germline V gene lookup returns CDR1 SGHDT and CDR2 YYEEEE. The CDR3 coding sequence is TGTGCCAGCAGCCCTTTGGACAGGGGTGTTGCCTACGAGCAGTACTTC. Protein product: CASSPLDRGVAYEQYF.

V is TRBV6-6 and J is TRBJ2-7; maybe TRBD2 (7 bases). Trimming took 7 bases from V and 2 from J, leaving 18 bases between them. Per germline, CDR1 MNHNY and CDR2 SVGAGI (reference sequence). The CDR3 sequence is 15 residues long. In DNA, the CDR3 is TGTGCCAGCACCAAATCGAGGGGGGGGACCTACGAGCAGTACTTC. Translated, it gives CASTKSRGGTYEQYF.

The chain combines TRBV1 with TRBJ2-3; the table's D call, TRBD2, has no DNA check behind it. TRBV1 represents a pseudogene. This CDR3 spans 13 amino acids. CDR3 residues: CTKRGGRTDTQYF. The CDR3 region has the DNA TGCACCAAGAGGGGGGGCAGGACAGATACGCAGTATTTT.

The chain employs TRBV4-2 and TRBJ2-2; TRBD1 matches at 8 bases. The CDR3 is 16 residues long. Germline trimming cut 4 bases from V and 1 base from J; bases unmatched to any gene: 5. CDR1 is LGHNA, CDR2 YNFKEQ, per germline. CDR3 protein: CASSPEGQVNTGELFF. CDR3 DNA sequence: TGTGCCAGCAGCCCCGAGGGACAGGTGAACACCGGGGAGCTGTTTTTT.